This TCR beta chain was documented in a study of T-cell reconstitution after alpha-beta-depleted transplantation in children. TCRbeta library preparation incorporated unique molecular identifiers. One entry per CDR3 protein, called by TCRdb with MiXCR from the PCR reads. Of roughly 300,000 distinct CDR3 sequences in the sample, about a tenth were seen once. This clonotype was counted a few times. This receptor was obtained from a human donor who donated a stem cell graft to a child with acute lymphoblastic leukemia. This material consisted of PBMCs from the stem cell graft donor, taken from the stem cell graft.

This CDR3 reads CASSYADRGETQYF. CDR3 DNA: TGTGCCAGCAGTTACGCGGACAGGGGGGAGACCCAGTACTTC. V usage is TRBV6-5 and J usage is TRBJ2-5, with 10 bases fitting TRBD1. The germline V gene encodes CDR1 MNHEY and CDR2 SVGAGI. CDR3 length equals 14 residues. V lost 2 bases to trimming and J lost 5 bases; unmatched junction nucleotides: 2.